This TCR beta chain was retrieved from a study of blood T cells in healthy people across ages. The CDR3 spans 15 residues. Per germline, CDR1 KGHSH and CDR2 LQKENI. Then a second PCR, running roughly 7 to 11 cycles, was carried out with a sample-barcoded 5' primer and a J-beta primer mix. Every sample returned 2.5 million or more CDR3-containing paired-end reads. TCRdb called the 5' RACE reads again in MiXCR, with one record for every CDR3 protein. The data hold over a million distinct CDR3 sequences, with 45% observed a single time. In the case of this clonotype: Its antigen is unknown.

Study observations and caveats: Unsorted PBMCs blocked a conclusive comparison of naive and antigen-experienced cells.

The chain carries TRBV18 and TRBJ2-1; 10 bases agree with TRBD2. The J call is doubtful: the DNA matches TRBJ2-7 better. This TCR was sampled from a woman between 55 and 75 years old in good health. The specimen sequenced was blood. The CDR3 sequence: CASSPTSGAYNEQYF. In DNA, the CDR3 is TGTGCCAGCTCCCCAACTAGCGGGGCCTACAATGAGCAGTACTTC.